The present entry profiles one T cell receptor beta chain with its context. The data derive from a study of blood T cell repertoires in COVID-19. Data came from immunoSEQ multiplex PCR; TCRdb stores just in-frame clones and leaves some out. The table has roughly 55,000 clones, 75% to 95% seen once. CDR3 length: 15 amino acids. V was pared by 0 bases and J by 8 bases, with 14 bases between. Looked up from germline, CDR1 is PRHDT and CDR2 is FYEKMQ (reference sequence). The source is a human donor with active COVID-19. The donor label of this sample is uncertain. The sample taken for sequencing was peripheral blood. The V gene is TRBV13, the J gene TRBJ2-1; D is perhaps TRBD1 (6 bases). CDR3 DNA: TGTGCCAGCAGCTTAGGACAGGGAATTTTGCATGAGCAGTTCTTC. Translation gives CASSLGQGILHEQFF. The whole variable domain, filled in from reference TRBV13 and TRBJ2-1, reads AAGVIQSPRHLIKEKRETATLKCYPIPRHDTVYWYQQGPGQDPQFLISFYEKMQSDKGSIPDRFSAQQFSDYHSELNMSSLELGDSALYFCASSLGQGILHEQFFGPGTRLTVL.